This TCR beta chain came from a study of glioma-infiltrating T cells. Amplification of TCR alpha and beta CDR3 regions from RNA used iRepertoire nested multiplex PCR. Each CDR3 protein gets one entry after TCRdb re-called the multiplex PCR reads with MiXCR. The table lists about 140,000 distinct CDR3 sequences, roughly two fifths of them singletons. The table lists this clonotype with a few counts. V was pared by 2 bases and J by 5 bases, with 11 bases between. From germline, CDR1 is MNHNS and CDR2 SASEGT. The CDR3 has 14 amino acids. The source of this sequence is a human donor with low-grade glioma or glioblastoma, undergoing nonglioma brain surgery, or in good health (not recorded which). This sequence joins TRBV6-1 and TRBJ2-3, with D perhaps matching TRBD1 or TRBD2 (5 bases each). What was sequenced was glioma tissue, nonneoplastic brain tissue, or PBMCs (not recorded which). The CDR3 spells CASSERGRVDTQYF. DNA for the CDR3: TGTGCCAGCAGTGAAAGGGGACGGGTAGATACGCAGTATTTT.